Shown below are 10 T cell receptor beta chains from a single sample sequenced in a study of OX40 agonist ivuxolimab in advanced cancers. Sequencing used immunoSEQ multiplex PCR; TCRdb keeps in-frame clones, though not all of them. The table lists tens of thousands of clones, approximately 85% of them singletons. The sequencing used CD4+ or CD8+ T cells sorted from blood, collected in a trial of the OX40 agonist ivuxolimab. These receptors came from an adult with an advanced solid tumor such as melanoma, head and neck, liver or kidney cancer.

This clone was seen more than once but under ten times. This rearrangement joins TRBV29-1 to TRBJ2-3, with 13 bases lining up with TRBD2. This CDR3 spans 13 amino acids. The J segment lost 8 bases and the V segment lost 6 bases, leaving 5 bases of the junction unmatched. Looked up from germline, CDR1 is SQVTM and CDR2 is ANQGSEA. CDR3: CSVRTSGSSTQYF. The DNA for the CDR3 is TGCAGCGTACGGACTAGCGGGAGTAGTACGCAGTATTTT.

The genes are TRBV14 and TRBJ1-2; D unresolved. The CDR3 is made up of 13 amino acids. V lost 0 bases to trimming and J lost 2 bases, with 4 bases between them. Germline CDR1 SGHDN, CDR2 FVKESK. CDR3 in amino acids: CASSQDANYGYTF. In nucleotides, the CDR3 is TGTGCCAGCAGCCAAGATGCCAACTATGGCTACACCTTC.

The chain recombines TRBV28 with TRBJ1-1; D is possibly TRBD1 (5 bases). Per the germline V gene, CDR1 is MDHEN and CDR2 is SYDVKM. This CDR3 is built from 14 residues. V dropped 6 bases and J dropped 5 bases, with 16 bases sitting between them. The CDR3 nucleotides are TGTGCCAGCAGCTTGAGAAGGGAGGGGACTGAAGCTTTCTTT. As protein: CASSLRREGTEAFF.

This rearrangement joins TRBV6-1 to TRBJ1-5; 11 bases fit TRBD1. The germline V gene encodes CDR1 MNHNS and CDR2 SASEGT. V gave up 3 bases and J gave up 1 base; unmatched junction bases: 11. The CDR3 sequence is 19 residues long. CDR3 DNA sequence: TGTGCCAGCAGTGATACCGGGACAGGGGGGACTGTCAGCAATCAGCCCCAGCATTTT. This codes for CASSDTGTGGTVSNQPQHF.

This clone was detected once. This chain uses TRBV5-1 with TRBJ1-2; TRBD1 matches at 7 bases. V dropped 0 bases and J dropped 6; count of bases not matched to a gene: 5. The germline gives CDR1 SGHRS, CDR2 YFSETQ. The CDR3 runs 14 residues. This CDR3 is CASSLGQGYDGYTF. For the CDR3, the DNA is TGCGCCAGCAGCTTGGGACAGGGATACGATGGCTACACCTTC.

This clone occurred a few times. The chain is built from TRBV7-2 and TRBJ2-1, with no clear D. CDR1 is SGHTA and CDR2 is FQGNSA in the germline V gene. The CDR3 covers 11 residues. Deletions cut 6 bases from V and 6 bases from J, with 6 bases between. The CDR3 bases are TGTGCCAGCAGTCGGATCAATGAGCAGTTCTTC. Its protein product is CASSRINEQFF. The complete variable domain, with remaining parts taken from reference TRBV7-2 and TRBJ2-1, reads GAGVSQSPSNKVTEKGKDVELRCDPISGHTALYWYRQSLGQGLEFLIYFQGNSAPDKSGLPSDRFSAERTGGSVSTLTIQRTQQEDSAVYLCASSRINEQFFGPGTRLTVL.

The V gene is TRBV5-3, the J gene TRBJ1-2; the D gene is possibly TRBD1 (5 bases). TRBV5-3 falls under the ORF class, with uncertain function. The CDR3 has 14 amino acids. The V gene lost 3 bases and the J gene lost 7 bases, with 16 bases spanning the gap. The CDR3: CARSWTDPGTGYTF. The CDR3 coding sequence is TGTGCCAGAAGCTGGACGGATCCAGGGACTGGCTACACCTTC.

The chain joins TRBV5-4 to TRBJ1-1; TRBD1 agrees at 7 bases. J lost 0 bases, V lost 4 bases, and 6 bases had no gene match. CDR1 is SGHNT, CDR2 YYREEE, per germline (reference sequence). The CDR3 is 15 amino acids. CDR3 DNA: TGTGCCAGCAGCCTGGGACAGAAACTGAACACTGAAGCTTTCTTT. As protein: CASSLGQKLNTEAFF.

The table lists this clone with a count of one. This chain uses TRBV6-6 with TRBJ2-7; 8 bases are a match to TRBD1. J gave up 2 bases and V 5 bases, and 5 bases lay outside the gene matches. In germline, CDR1 is MNHNY, CDR2 SVGAGI (reference sequence). The CDR3 is 14 residues long. The DNA for the CDR3 is TGTGCCAGCAGTCCTGGGGACAGGACCTACGAGCAGTACTTC. Protein product: CASSPGDRTYEQYF.

This chain links TRBV5-1 with TRBJ1-1, with D possibly being TRBD1 (6 bases). Germline V gene lookup returns CDR1 SGHRS and CDR2 YFSETQ. With 4 bases removed from V and 7 bases from J, the gap between germline ends came to 8 bases. CDR3 length: 11 amino acids. CDR3 amino acids: CASSTDSEAFF. The CDR3 region has the DNA TGCGCCAGCAGCACGGACAGTGAAGCTTTCTTT. The variable domain in full, with the rest retrieved from reference TRBV5-1 and TRBJ1-1, is KAGVTQTPRYLIKTRGQQVTLSCSPISGHRSVSWYQQTPGQGLQFLFEYFSETQRNKGNFPGRFSGRQFSNSRSEMNVSTLELGDSALYLCASSTDSEAFFGQGTRLTVV.